A selection of T cell receptor beta chains follows, all from one sample in a study of radiotherapy plus CTLA-4 blockade in lung cancer. TCRdb keeps only in-frame clones here, not all; method: immunoSEQ multiplex PCR. The table lists about 87,000 clones, 70% to 90% of them singletons. The material sequenced was peripheral blood, taken from a patient treated with radiotherapy plus ipilimumab. All receptors come from a human donor with non-small cell lung cancer that progressed on radiotherapy plus ipilimumab. Each CDR3 is given with its conserved first and last residue. Size is omitted from some rows. Given values are once, few, many or a class for expanded clones.

CASSLQGTGELFF	TRBV5-1	-
CASRGGRTDTQYF	TRBV5-1	-
CASSQGGGPPETQYF	TRBV4-1	once
CASSQDGDSLWTQHF	TRBV4-1	-
CASSLSGIYGYTF	TRBV28	-
CASSLGIPGQGVPVSGNTIYF	TRBV5-1	few
CASSAGTGVGEQYF	TRBV6-1	-
CASSQDKGARSYGYTF	TRBV4-3	-
CASRGVASGNQPQHF	TRBV19	-
CASSTGTGKNEQYF	TRBV7-9	-
CASSDRAGYGYTF	TRBV6-4	-
CASSAGTGVMNTEAFF	TRBV27	-
CASSQDRVGEKLFF	TRBV4-3	-
CASSIMGGQERSYEQYF	TRBV19	-
CASTGFPNGANTEAFF	TRBV19	-
CASSQDLRGNYGYTF	TRBV14	-
CASSLRGTEQYF	TRBV5-4	-
CASSSSLGYSQPQHF	TRBV27	once
CASSPRWTGTTGYEQFF	TRBV4-3	once
CASSEARFGLDTQYF	TRBV6-1	once
CAWSVVGATGYTF	TRBV30	-
CASSYSSVADYNEQFF	TRBV6-5	-
CSVEGQGVGGYTF	TRBV29-1	-
CASSVAGVGNTIYF	TRBV9	-
CASSSGTSVYEQYF	TRBV19	-
CASSPGLGGQGAYEQYF	TRBV18	-
CASSVEGHTEAFF	TRBV2	-
CAWRRNTEAFF	TRBV30	-
CASSSGYRFSGANVLTF	TRBV7-2	once
CASSLGPEVVETQYF	TRBV7-2	-
CASSLDWPGLNTDTQYF	TRBV7-8	-
CASSLRVYTGELFF	TRBV28	-
CASSESTDTQYF	TRBV9	-
CASSIGLLAGRYNEQFF	TRBV19	-
CASSRGSGYEQYF	TRBV27	-
CASSPGGLAYEQYF	TRBV9	-
CASSFGSENYGYTF	TRBV5-1	-
CASSRGTGGNTIYF	TRBV6-5	-
CASSTSGGLVTDTQYF	TRBV5-1	-
CASSLGQGPYEQYF	TRBV6-5	-
CASSMVGGTGNTIYF	TRBV19	-
CASSGTGWNTEAFF	TRBV18	-
CASSSKPRQVGRTGELFF	TRBV7-2	-
CASSGSGNTIYF	TRBV6-1	-
CASSQAGLTIQYF	TRBV14	-
CAWSEAIASNQPQHF	TRBV30	-
CSVIGDRDGYTF	TRBV29-1	-
CASSIDSLMGGYTF	TRBV5-4	-
CASSAWGLRPNDYGYTF	TRBV7-2	-